This T cell receptor (beta chain) appears in the sequencing data of a study of human T cells and chemical hapten exposure. On the study more broadly: Patients, predominantly female, presented with alopecia areata, totalis or universalis.

Authors' methods: A per-sample median of roughly 96,000 TCRs was observed, with counts ranging from about 23,224 to 690,600. TCRdb called the RACE reads again in MiXCR, with one record for every CDR3 protein. The V and J calls and clone size are TCRdb's, not the authors'. Of more than 100,000 distinct CDR3 sequences listed, 13% are singletons. With V trimmed by 5 bases and J by 4 bases, 4 bases remained unmatched. The CDR3 runs to 14 residues. Time point specified: pre-sensitization, week 0. Treatment defined: therapeutic diphenylcyclopropenone sensitization with weekly scalp DPC. Phlebotomy was performed prior to application of every patch test.

The clonotype originates from a woman under 30 with alopecia areata. Some clones in this sample may be carry-over from other donors' samples. This specimen was whole blood, taken in connection with sensitization to the hapten diphenylcyclopropenone (DPC). The chain links TRBV12-3 or TRBV12-4 to TRBJ1-5; TRBD1 matches 8 bases. CDR3 region: CASSPRTGNQPQHF. The CDR3 DNA reads TGTGCCAGCAGTCCACGGACAGGGAATCAGCCCCAGCATTTT.